These 32 T cell receptor beta chains originate from one sample sequenced in a study of siplizumab effects on memory and regulatory T cells. This table comes from immunoSEQ multiplex PCR, and its TCRdb copy is limited to in-frame clones, with some not included. The table lists 87,000 or so clones, roughly 94% of them singletons. Input material: non-Treg CD4+ T cells sorted from blood. The receptors were gathered from a human donor in good health.

This chain links TRBV10-3 with TRBJ2-1; D is undetermined. Trimming left V 4 bases short and J 7 bases short, with 11 bases between. The V gene's germline CDR1 is ENHRY and CDR2 SYGVKD. The CDR3 length is 13 residues. The CDR3 spells CAISGALVNEQFF. The DNA of the CDR3 is TGTGCCATCAGTGGGGCGTTGGTTAATGAGCAGTTCTTC.

The chain is built from TRBV6-4 and TRBJ1-1; no definite D call. Germline CDR1 and CDR2: MRHNA and SNTAGT. Trimming stripped 0 bases from V and 2 bases from J, with 4 bases between. This CDR3 has 13 residues. This CDR3 is CASSDSDNTEAFF. The CDR3 nucleotides are TGTGCCAGCAGTGACTCGGACAACACTGAAGCTTTCTTT.

The chain uses TRBV15 and TRBJ2-3; 9 bases are shared with TRBD2. This CDR3 contains 19 residues. With V trimmed by 3 bases and J by 4 bases, 17 bases remained unmatched. The germline V gene encodes CDR1 LNHNV and CDR2 YYDKDF (reference sequence). CDR3 coding DNA: TGTGCCACCAGCAGTCGCAACCCTCGGAGCGGGAGGTACGCAGATACGCAGTATTTT. Its translation is CATSSRNPRSGRYADTQYF.

V and J are TRBV5-4 and TRBJ2-7; a possible D gene is TRBD2 (6 bases). The CDR3 loop spans 13 amino acids. Germline-derived CDR1 and CDR2 are SGHNT and YYREEE (reference sequence). Trimming took 4 bases from V and 8 from J, leaving 16 bases between them. As DNA, the CDR3 is TGTGCCAGCAGCCCCGCCGGGGGAGATCAGCAGTACTTC. Amino acids: CASSPAGGDQQYF.

The rearrangement links TRBV7-3 to TRBJ2-1; 13 bases are shared with TRBD2. Germline CDR1 SGHTA, CDR2 FQGTGA. The ends lost 4 bases at V and 8 bases at J; junction bases unmatched: 8. The CDR3 has 16 amino acids. CDR3 DNA: TGTGCCAGCAGCTCCGTCGGGACTAGCGGGATCTATGAGCAGTTCTTC. Its translation: CASSSVGTSGIYEQFF.

The chain carries TRBV20-1 and TRBJ2-7; TRBD1 might be the D (5 bases). This CDR3 has 11 amino acids. Per germline, CDR1 DFQATT and CDR2 SNEGSKA (reference sequence). Trimming stripped 6 bases from V and 6 bases from J, with 12 bases between. Here the CDR3 reads CSASTGPEQYF. The DNA for the CDR3 is TGCAGTGCCAGTACAGGCCCCGAGCAGTACTTC.

V and J are TRBV7-8 and TRBJ1-5; 8 nucleotides agree with TRBD1. V dropped 0 bases and J dropped 2; count of bases not matched to a gene: 6. Germline CDR1 SGHVS, CDR2 FQNEAQ. There are 17 residues in the CDR3. The CDR3 DNA reads as TGTGCCAGCAGCTTAGCCGGCAGGGGGCTACGCAATCAGCCCCAGCATTTT. Its translation is CASSLAGRGLRNQPQHF.

This clone was found a few times. The chain recombines TRBV30 with TRBJ1-5; D perhaps matches TRBD1 (5 bases). V was pared by 1 base and J by 7 bases, with 11 bases between. Germline CDR1 and CDR2: GTSNPN and SVGIG (reference sequence). The CDR3 runs to 13 residues. The DNA of the CDR3 is TGTGCCTGGAGTGCGGGGGTTGGGCAGCCCCAGCATTTT. Its protein product is CAWSAGVGQPQHF.

This rearrangement joins TRBV18 to TRBJ2-7; TRBD1 is a possible D gene (6 bases). V dropped 6 bases and J dropped 1 base, with 16 bases sitting between them. This CDR3 region has 15 residues. Germline V gives CDR1 KGHSH, CDR2 LQKENI. The CDR3, as DNA: TGTGCCAGCTCCCACTACAGGGATCTTTCCTACGAGCAGTACTTC. Protein sequence: CASSHYRDLSYEQYF.

V is TRBV16 and J is TRBJ1-2, with a tentative D call TRBD1 (6 bases). Germline-derived CDR1 and CDR2 are KGHSY and FQNENV. This CDR3 has 15 residues. Deletions cut 2 bases from V and 4 bases from J, with 14 bases between. DNA of the CDR3: TGTGCCAGCAGCCAACCCTCGAAGGGGGTCTATGGCTACACCTTC. This encodes CASSQPSKGVYGYTF.

The gene calls are TRBV21-1 and TRBJ1-1. TRBV21-1 is a recognized pseudogene. CDR3 length equals 18 residues. Here the CDR3 DNA reads TGTGCCAGCAGCAACCACTGGCCGGGGAGGCGGCTTGACACTGAAGCTTTCTTT. Protein sequence: CASSNHWPGRRLDTEAFF.

The genes are TRBV19 and TRBJ2-7; 8 nucleotides agree with TRBD1. The CDR3 is made up of 15 amino acids. Germline V lookup: CDR1 LNHDA, CDR2 SQIVND (reference sequence). V dropped 6 bases and J dropped 2; count of bases not matched to a gene: 9. CDR3 DNA sequence: TGTGCCAGTAGCGTAAGGACAGGGCCGACCTACGAGCAGTACTTC. Protein sequence: CASSVRTGPTYEQYF.

V is TRBV4-2 and J is TRBJ1-1, with unresolved D. Trimming took 3 bases from V and 1 from J, leaving 12 bases between them. The CDR3 runs to 15 residues. Germline V gene lookup returns CDR1 LGHNA and CDR2 YNFKEQ. CDR3 protein: CASSQADGQNTEAFF. The CDR3 coding sequence is TGTGCCAGCAGCCAGGCGGACGGCCAGAACACTGAAGCTTTCTTT.

The chain links TRBV5-1 to TRBJ1-1; D remains unclear. This CDR3 has 13 amino acids. With 0 bases removed from V and 5 bases from J, the gap between germline ends came to 8 bases. CDR1 is SGHRS and CDR2 is YFSETQ in the germline V gene. The CDR3 sequence is CASSLGDRTEAFF. CDR3 coding DNA: TGCGCCAGCAGCTTGGGGGATCGAACTGAAGCTTTCTTT.

The CDR3 is CASSLTDRTYEQYF. The CDR3 nucleotides are TGTGCCAGCAGCTTAACAGACAGAACCTACGAGCAGTACTTC. The rearrangement uses TRBV7-8 and TRBJ2-7, with a possible D match to TRBD1 (5 bases). This CDR3 is 14 amino acids long. Trimming shortened V by 2 bases and J by 2 bases, and 10 bases separated the two germline ends. Germline CDR1 SGHVS, CDR2 FQNEAQ. Variable domain in full (rest from reference TRBV7-8 and TRBJ2-7): GAGVSQSPRYKVAKRGQDVALRCDPISGHVSLFWYQQALGQGPEFLTYFQNEAQLDKSGLPSDRFFAERPEGSVSTLKIQRTQQEDSAVYLCASSLTDRTYEQYFGPGTRLTVT.

The chain recombines TRBV30 with TRBJ1-6; possible D gene TRBD1, 6 bases. Germline loops: CDR1 GTSNPN, CDR2 SVGIG (reference sequence). The germline V and J ends were trimmed by 3 bases and 10 bases, with 19 bases remaining between them. CDR3 length: 15 amino acids. This CDR3 reads CAWSQDGGQNSPLHF. The CDR3 nucleotides read TGTGCCTGGAGCCAAGACGGGGGGCAAAACTCACCCCTCCACTTT.

V usage is TRBV6-1 and J usage is TRBJ2-5; D is ambiguous. Per the germline V gene, CDR1 is MNHNS and CDR2 is SASEGT. Trimming stripped 3 bases from V and 2 bases from J, with 7 bases between. The CDR3 contains 13 residues. As DNA, the CDR3 is TGTGCCAGCAGTGAGCGCAGTCAAGAGACCCAGTACTTC. It is translated as CASSERSQETQYF.

The chain joins TRBV6-5 to TRBJ2-4, with D possibly being TRBD1 (5 bases). Germline V gene sequence: CDR1 MNHEY, CDR2 SVGAGI. V lost 6 bases to trimming and J lost 5 bases, with 11 bases between them. This CDR3 is built from 13 residues. CDR3 sequence: CASRYQGENIQYF. In DNA, the CDR3 is TGTGCCAGCAGATATCAGGGCGAAAACATTCAGTACTTC.

The chain employs TRBV25-1 and TRBJ2-6, with D possibly being TRBD1 (6 bases). Per the germline V gene, CDR1 is MGHDK and CDR2 is SYGVNS. CDR3 size: 17 residues. Trimming took off 2 bases at V and 0 bases at J, with 11 bases between the two ends. The CDR3 reads CASSEPRTASGANVLTF. As DNA, the CDR3 is TGTGCCAGCAGTGAACCCCGGACAGCCTCTGGGGCCAACGTCCTGACTTTC.

The V gene is TRBV4-2, the J gene TRBJ2-5; D is uncertain. From germline, CDR1 is LGHNA and CDR2 YNFKEQ. V was clipped by 3 bases and J by 2 bases, with 1 base between them. The CDR3 totals 11 residues. The CDR3: CASSQQETQYF. The CDR3 DNA reads as TGTGCCAGCAGCCAGCAAGAGACCCAGTACTTC.

The chain uses TRBV19 and TRBJ2-5; D remains unclear. Germline assignment: CDR1 LNHDA and CDR2 SQIVND (reference sequence). This CDR3 is built from 13 residues. Trimming removed 3 bases from V and 0 bases from J, with 5 bases in between. For the CDR3, the DNA is TGTGCCAGTAGTATTCCGTACCAAGAGACCCAGTACTTC. Translation gives CASSIPYQETQYF.

This chain uses TRBV28 with TRBJ2-7; maybe TRBD1 (6 bases). Germline V gene data show CDR1 as MDHEN and CDR2 as SYDVKM. The CDR3 has 13 residues. The germline V and J ends were trimmed by 3 bases and 0 bases, with 6 bases remaining between them. In nucleotides, the CDR3 is TGTGCCAGCAGTTTCAGGGGCTCCTACGAGCAGTACTTC. Encoded protein: CASSFRGSYEQYF.

The table lists this clone with a few counts. This sequence joins TRBV7-9 and TRBJ1-2; 7 nucleotides align to TRBD1. V shed 6 bases, J shed 6 bases, and the junction held 7 bases outside the gene matches. Germline V CDR1 and CDR2: SEHNR, FQNEAQ (reference sequence). The CDR3 is 13 residues long. This CDR3 reads CASSLQGHDGYTF. As DNA, the CDR3 is TGTGCCAGCAGTCTACAGGGGCACGATGGCTACACCTTC.

The CDR3 region is CASSTGQGGRETQYF. In DNA, the CDR3 is TGTGCCAGCAGCACCGGACAGGGAGGACGAGAGACCCAGTACTTC. The V and J genes are TRBV7-6 and TRBJ2-5, with 8 bases matching TRBD1. Germline V lookup: CDR1 SGHVS, CDR2 FNYEAQ. The CDR3 sequence is 15 residues long. The V gene end was trimmed by 5 bases and the J gene end by 4 bases; junction bases not matched to a gene: 9.

The rearrangement uses TRBV10-1 and TRBJ2-7; the match to TRBD1 covers 9 bases. J lost 0 bases, V lost 6 bases, and 3 bases had no gene match. Per germline, CDR1 WNHNN and CDR2 SYGVQD (reference sequence). There are 14 residues in the CDR3. The CDR3 loop is CASSRDRDSYEQYF. CDR3 nucleotide sequence: TGCGCCAGCAGCCGGGACAGGGACTCCTACGAGCAGTACTTC.

The chain links TRBV13 to TRBJ1-1, with D tentatively TRBD1 (5 bases). In germline, CDR1 is PRHDT, CDR2 FYEKMQ (reference sequence). The CDR3 runs 13 residues. V was cut by 8 bases and J by 3 bases, with 13 bases left in between. In nucleotides, the CDR3 is TGTGCCAGCCTCCGGAGGGGCGACACTGAAGCTTTCTTT. It specifies CASLRRGDTEAFF.

V gene TRBV2 combines with J gene TRBJ1-2; 9 positions match TRBD1. The CDR3 contains 17 residues. Germline lookup yields CDR1 SNHLY and CDR2 FYNNEI. V trimming: 4 bases; J trimming: 7 bases; junction bases outside the gene matches: 16. The CDR3 sequence: CASSAIQKGQGKGGYTF. The CDR3 nucleotides read TGTGCCAGCAGTGCCATCCAAAAGGGACAGGGAAAGGGTGGCTACACCTTC.

The gene calls are TRBV27 and TRBJ1-2; D gene unclear. CDR3 length equals 14 residues. V lost 2 bases and J 7 bases, leaving 14 bases between the germline ends. Germline CDR1 reads MNHEY; CDR2 reads SMNVEV (reference sequence). The DNA for the CDR3 is TGTGCCAGCAGTTTAGGTTCAGGCAGGTCTGGCTACACCTTC. The encoded protein is CASSLGSGRSGYTF.

The CDR3: CATKTGGKRELFF. Here the CDR3 DNA reads TGTGCCACCAAAACGGGAGGAAAGCGGGAGCTGTTTTTT. V and J are TRBV5-4 and TRBJ2-2; 7 bases agree with TRBD2. CDR1 is SGHNT, CDR2 YYREEE, per germline (reference sequence). The CDR3 consists of 13 residues. The ends lost 9 bases at V and 9 bases at J; junction bases unmatched: 11.

The J gene is TRBJ2-5, the V gene TRBV19; D is perhaps TRBD2 (6 bases). The V end was cut by 5 bases, the J end by 5 bases, with 6 bases between. The CDR3 contains 11 residues. The germline gives CDR1 LNHDA, CDR2 SQIVND (reference sequence). CDR3 DNA: TGTGCCAGTAGTGGGGGGGAGACCCAGTACTTC. It codes for CASSGGETQYF.

This clone was seen more than once but under ten times. The rearrangement uses TRBV2 and TRBJ1-1, with unresolved D. The V end lost 7 bases, the J end lost 0 bases, and 6 bases lay between the germline ends. Germline-derived CDR1 and CDR2 are SNHLY and FYNNEI. CDR3 length: 12 residues. CDR3 region: CASKVVNTEAFF. CDR3 sequence (DNA): TGTGCCAGCAAGGTGGTGAACACTGAAGCTTTCTTT. The full variable domain, its missing parts supplied by reference TRBV2 and TRBJ1-1, is EPEVTQTPSHQVTQMGQEVILRCVPISNHLYFYWYRQILGQKVEFLVSFYNNEISEKSEIFDDQFSVERPDGSNFTLKIRSTKLEDSAMYFCASKVVNTEAFFGQGTRLTVV.

This clone appeared a single time. The V call is TRBV9, the J call TRBJ2-3; TRBD2 is a possible D gene (6 bases). Germline V gene lookup returns CDR1 SGDLS and CDR2 YYNGEE. Deletions cut 0 bases from V and 3 bases from J, with 8 bases between. The CDR3 extends over 14 amino acids. DNA for the CDR3: TGTGCCAGCAGCGTAGCGGGGGTGACAGATACGCAGTATTTT. Its translation is CASSVAGVTDTQYF.